These T cell receptor beta chains were read from a single sample in a study of tumor and adjacent non-tumor tissue in lung cancer. TCRdb recomputed calls from the multiplex PCR reads with MiXCR, one row per CDR3 protein. The sample has approximately 120,000 distinct CDR3 sequences; about 61% are singletons. Sequencing input: distant non-tumor lung tissue. The receptors come from a man aged 55 to 70 with non-small cell lung cancer. Both conserved end residues are part of each CDR3. D genes are given only for firm matches. Expanded clones get a size class; other rows say once, few or many, or leave the size out.

>TRBJ1-1|TRBV6-2/TRBV6-3|-|many
TGTGCCAGCAGTCCCGGGACTCTCGGGAACACTGAAGCTTTCTTT
CASSPGTLGNTEAFF
>TRBJ1-1|TRBV21-1|-|-
TGTGCCAGCAGCGGGACAGGGTACACTGGAGCTTTCTTT
CASSGTGYTGAFF
>TRBJ2-7|TRBV4-1|TRBD2|-
TGCGCCTGCAGCCAAGAGCGGGACCTACGCATCTACGAGCAGTACTTC
CACSQERDLRIYEQYF
>TRBJ2-7|TRBV20-1|TRBD2|many
TGCAGTGCCGGAGGTAGAGGGACTAGTATTTCCGAGCAGTACTTC
CSAGGRGTSISEQYF
>TRBJ2-1|TRBV6-5|-|-
TGTGCCAGCAGTTACGGGGGGATCAATGACCAGCTCTTC
CASSYGGINDQLF
>TRBJ2-1|TRBV11-3|-|medium-sized
TGTGCCAGCAGCTTAGGAACAGGGTTTGGGAATGAGCAGTTCTTC
CASSLGTGFGNEQFF
>TRBJ2-7|TRBV6-1|-|-
TGTGCCAGCAGTGAATGTATGCGGCTGGTGGGATACGAGCAGTACTTT
CASSECMRLVGYEQYF
>TRBJ1-1|TRBV14|-|-
TGTGCCAGCAAATCAACAGCCGACGGGGAAAGCACTGAAGCTTTCTTT
CASKSTADGESTEAFF
>TRBJ1-1|TRBV6-1|-|-
TGTGCCAGCAGTGAAAGCCCACGAAATACTGATGCTTTCTTT
CASSESPRNTDAFF
>TRBJ1-1|TRBV24-1|TRBD1|-
TGTGCCACCAGTGAGACAGGGCGTACTGAAGCTTTCTTT
CATSETGRTEAFF
>TRBJ1-5|TRBV6-2/TRBV6-3|-|-
TGTGCCAGTAGTTACTCGGGACACAATAGCAATCAGCCCCAGCATTTT
CASSYSGHNSNQPQHF
>TRBJ2-1|TRBV29-1|TRBD1|-
TGCAGCGTTGATGCAGGGGGCAATGAGCAATTCTTC
CSVDAGGNEQFF
>TRBJ2-3|TRBV29-1|-|-
TGCAGCGTTGAAGCGAGCGTGAGGGCCGGCTTCGCAGATACGCAGTATTTT
CSVEASVRAGFADTQYF
>TRBJ1-2|TRBV10-3|-|many
TGTGCCATCAGTGAGGGACGGACCTCCGATGGCTACACCTTC
CAISEGRTSDGYTF
>TRBJ2-7|TRBV30|TRBD2|many
TGTGCTACGGCGGGCGGGTCATCTAGCGGGAGGGACGAGCAGTACTTC
CATAGGSSSGRDEQYF
>TRBJ1-5|TRBV20-1|-|-
TGCAGCGCGGGCGGCACTAGCAATGAGCCCCAGCATTTT
CSAGGTSNEPQHF
>TRBJ2-7|TRBV6-2/TRBV6-3|TRBD2|-
TGTGCCAGCAGTCGCCCCGGACTAGCGGGGATCTACGAGCAGTACTTC
CASSRPGLAGIYEQYF
>TRBJ1-5|TRBV6-1|-|many
TGTGCCAGCAGTGAAAGGTGGGAGCCCCAGCATTTT
CASSERWEPQHF
>TRBJ2-3|TRBV7-9|TRBD2|-
TGTGCCAGCAGTTCCGCAGCTGGACAAGCGGGGGGGCTGGATACGCAGTATTTT
CASSSAAGQAGGLDTQYF
>TRBJ2-1|TRBV30|-|-
TGTGCCTGGAGTGCGGACTGGGCAGGGACTTACAATGAGCAGTTCTTC
CAWSADWAGTYNEQFF
>TRBJ1-1|TRBV28|-|many
TGTGCCAGCAGTTTATACAGGCAGAACACTGAAGCTTTCTTT
CASSLYRQNTEAFF
>TRBJ2-2|TRBV11-2|-|-
TGTGCCAGCAGCCACCGTGTCGCGAACACCGGGGAGCTGTTTTTT
CASSHRVANTGELFF
>TRBJ2-1|TRBV5-6|TRBD2|many
TGTGCCAGCAGCCAAAGACTAGCGGCGTACAATGAGCAGTTCTTC
CASSQRLAAYNEQFF
>TRBJ2-1|TRBV2|-|-
-
CASSPFGSGSYNEQFF
>TRBJ2-7|TRBV11-2|-|-
TGTGCAGGCAGCTTAGGACTGCACGGGCAGTACTTC
CAGSLGLHGQYF
>TRBJ2-1|TRBV5-1|TRBD2|few
TGCGCCAGCAGCTTGGGGCCAGCGGGGGGGCCCACTCCCTCCAATGAGCAGTTCTTC
CASSLGPAGGPTPSNEQFF
>TRBJ1-1|TRBV7-8|TRBD1|many
TGTGCCAGCAGCTCCATATGGACAGGGAGGAACACTGAAGCTTTCTTT
CASSSIWTGRNTEAFF
>TRBJ1-2|TRBV12-3/TRBV12-4|-|many
TGTGCCAGCAAATTCCGCGGAGATGGCTACACCTTC
CASKFRGDGYTF
>TRBJ1-1|TRBV5-6|-|-
TGTGCCGGCAGCTCGGATAGGGGCGCAGAAAACACTGAAGCTTTCTTT
CAGSSDRGAENTEAFF
>TRBJ2-1|TRBV6-2/TRBV6-3|-|many
TGTGCCAGCAGCCCCAGTGCCTCCTACAATGAGCAGTTCTTC
CASSPSASYNEQFF
>TRBJ2-1|TRBV11-2|-|-
TGTGTCAGCAGCCTAGTGGGGGAACTGCCTTACCGAAGGGAGCAGTTCTTC
CVSSLVGELPYRREQFF
>TRBJ2-1|TRBV5-5|TRBD2|once
TGTGCCAGCAGGGGGGGACTAGTGGGAGTCGGCAATGAGCAGTTCTTC
CASRGGLVGVGNEQFF
>TRBJ2-7|TRBV11-3|-|-
TGTGCCAGTAGGAGAGCTGGCGTGAGCTCATACGAGCAGTACTTC
CASRRAGVSSYEQYF
>TRBJ2-3|TRBV20-1|TRBD1|many
TGCAGTGCGCCACATGGGACAGGGGGCATAAATACGCAGTATTTT
CSAPHGTGGINTQYF
>TRBJ2-3|TRBV7-8|TRBD2|-
TGTGCCAGCAGCTTATTCGGGGGGGCCATAGATACGCAGTATTTT
CASSLFGGAIDTQYF
>TRBJ2-3|TRBV5-5|TRBD1|-
TGTGCCATCAGCCTCCGACAGGGGCCGACAGATACGCAATATTTT
CAISLRQGPTDTQYF
>TRBJ2-1|TRBV20-1|TRBD2|few
TGCAGTGCTAGAGCTAGCGGGAGTGCTAGGTACAATGAGCAGTTCTTC
CSARASGSARYNEQFF
>TRBJ2-1|TRBV29-1|-|-
TGCGGCCTTGAAGGGAATTTCCTCTCATACAATGAGCAGTTCTTC
CGLEGNFLSYNEQFF
>TRBJ1-4|TRBV4-3|-|many
TGCGCCAGCAGCCAAGATCGAAAAGAAAAACTGTTTTTT
CASSQDRKEKLFF
>TRBJ2-5|TRBV5-1|-|-
TGCGCCAGCAGCTTGAGGGGGTCCAGGGAGACCCAGTACTTC
CASSLRGSRETQYF
>TRBJ1-2|TRBV6-5|-|many
TGTGCCAGCAGTGGTCTTCAGGCAAAAGAACGCTATGGCTACACCTTC
CASSGLQAKERYGYTF
>TRBJ1-5|TRBV20-1|-|-
TGCAGTGCGGCGGGACCCGCTGGGGAGCCCCAGCATTTT
CSAAGPAGEPQHF
>TRBJ1-5|TRBV4-1|-|few
TGCGCCAGTAGCCAAGACCAGGGTAGTAATCAGCTCCAGCATTTT
CASSQDQGSNQLQHF
>TRBJ1-2|TRBV6-1|TRBD1|many
TGTGCCAGCAGTGAAAAGATAGCAGGGGGGGCTGTCTATGGCTACACCTTC
CASSEKIAGGAVYGYTF
>TRBJ2-3|TRBV6-2/TRBV6-3|-|many
TGTGCCAGCAGTTCCCCACCGGGCAGCGGAGATACGCAGTATTTT
CASSSPPGSGDTQYF
>TRBJ1-1|TRBV29-1|-|-
TGCAACGTTGACATCGGGAACACTGAAGCTTTCTTT
CNVDIGNTEAFF
>TRBJ2-2|TRBV14|-|few
TGTGCCAGCAGCCAAGTTGGAGATATCACCGGGGAGCTGTTTTTT
CASSQVGDITGELFF
>TRBJ2-1|TRBV6-2/TRBV6-3|TRBD1|-
TGTACCAGCAGTTCAGGGGACAGGGTGGTCGGCATTGAGCAGTTCTTC
CTSSSGDRVVGIEQFF
>TRBJ2-3|TRBV4-2|-|-
TGTGCTAGCAGCCAAGATGTTCGGGTCAGTACAGATACGCAGTATTTT
CASSQDVRVSTDTQYF
>TRBJ2-5|TRBV11-2|TRBD2|-
TGTGACAGCAGCCCGCGTACTAGCGGGGTGGGGGAGACCCGGTACTTC
CDSSPRTSGVGETRYF
>TRBJ2-2|TRBV11-2|-|-
TGTGCCAGCAGTTCTGGACACAACACCGGGGAGCTGTTTTTT
CASSSGHNTGELFF
>TRBJ2-7|TRBV12-3/TRBV12-4|-|-
TGTGCCAGTAGGGGCCCAGTGGGTTCCTCCTACGAGCAGTACTTC
CASRGPVGSSYEQYF
>TRBJ1-5|TRBV4-1|-|-
TGCGCCAGCAGCGTCGAACTGAGCAATCAACCCCAGCATTTT
CASSVELSNQPQHF
>TRBJ2-2|TRBV11-1|-|-
TGTGCCAGCAGTTTAAGGAGGGACCTAAACACCGGGGAGCTGTTTTTT
CASSLRRDLNTGELFF
>TRBJ2-3|TRBV6-2/TRBV6-3|-|-
TGTGTCAGCAGTTCCACGGACAGTGGCTCGCAGTATTTT
CVSSSTDSGSQYF
>TRBJ2-3|TRBV11-3|-|-
TGTGCCAGCGGCTTCGCAAACTCCTTCATAGATACGCAGTATTTT
CASGFANSFIDTQYF
>TRBJ2-6|TRBV12-3/TRBV12-4|TRBD2|-
TGTGCCAGCAGTTATGGGGCGGGGGTCCCTGGTGCCAACGTCCTGACTTTC
CASSYGAGVPGANVLTF
>TRBJ2-7|TRBV6-2/TRBV6-3|TRBD1|-
TGTGTCAGTAGTTCGAGGGACCGGCCAGGGGGGCAGTACTTC
CVSSSRDRPGGQYF